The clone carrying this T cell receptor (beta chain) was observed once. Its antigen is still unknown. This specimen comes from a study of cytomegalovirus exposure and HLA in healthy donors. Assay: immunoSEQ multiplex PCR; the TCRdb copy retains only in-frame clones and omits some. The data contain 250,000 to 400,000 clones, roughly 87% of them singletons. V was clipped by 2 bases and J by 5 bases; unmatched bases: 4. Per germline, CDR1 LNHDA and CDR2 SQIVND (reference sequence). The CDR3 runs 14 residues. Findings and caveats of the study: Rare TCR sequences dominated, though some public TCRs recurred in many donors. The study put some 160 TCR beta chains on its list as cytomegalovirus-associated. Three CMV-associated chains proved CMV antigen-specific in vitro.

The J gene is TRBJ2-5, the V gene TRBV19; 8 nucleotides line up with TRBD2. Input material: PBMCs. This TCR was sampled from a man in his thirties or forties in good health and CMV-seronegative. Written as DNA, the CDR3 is TGTGCCAGTAGTATACCGGGACTAGGGGAGACCCAGTACTTC. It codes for CASSIPGLGETQYF.